The 24 T cell receptor beta chains reported below all come from one sample, sequenced in a study of ipilimumab plus nivolumab after autologous stem cell transplantation. TCRdb's copy holds only in-frame clones and misses some; the assay was immunoSEQ multiplex PCR. The sample records 84,000 or so clones, more than 80% being singletons. The sequencing here drew on PBMCs, taken in a trial of ipilimumab plus nivolumab as post-transplant consolidation. These receptors all come from a male donor with diffuse large B-cell lymphoma.

The rearrangement uses TRBV5-1 and TRBJ1-3; D possibly corresponds to TRBD1 (5 bases). Germline loops: CDR1 SGHRS, CDR2 YFSETQ. Trimming cost V 5 bases and J 4 bases, with 13 bases left between them. The CDR3 extends over 14 amino acids. The CDR3 nucleotides are TGCGCCAGCAGTCGGGGCCTCGGGGGAAACACCATATATTTT. Its protein product is CASSRGLGGNTIYF.

The CDR3 sequence is CASSNYNEQFF. CDR3 sequence (DNA): TGTGCCAGCAGCAACTACAATGAGCAGTTCTTC. The V call is TRBV5-4, the J call TRBJ2-1; D remains unclear. The germline V and J ends were trimmed by 4 bases and 3 bases, with 2 bases remaining between them. Germline lookup yields CDR1 SGHNT and CDR2 YYREEE (reference sequence). The CDR3 is 11 residues long. The full variable domain, its missing parts supplied by reference TRBV5-4 and TRBJ2-1, is ETGVTQSPTHLIKTRGQQVTLRCSSQSGHNTVSWYQQALGQGPQFIFQYYREEENGRGNFPPRFSGLQFPNYSSELNVNALELDDSALYLCASSNYNEQFFGPGTRLTVL.

The V call is TRBV5-4, the J call TRBJ1-2; TRBD1 agrees at 7 bases. V trimming: 4 bases; J trimming: 3 bases; junction bases outside the gene matches: 9. CDR1 and CDR2 from the germline V gene are SGHNT and YYREEE (reference sequence). This CDR3 spans 15 amino acids. The CDR3 sequence: CASSPQGGGDYGYTF. For the CDR3, the DNA is TGTGCCAGCAGCCCTCAGGGAGGGGGCGACTATGGCTACACCTTC.

The chain couples TRBV7-2 to TRBJ1-2, with D possibly matching TRBD1 (5 bases). From germline, CDR1 is SGHTA and CDR2 FQGNSA. The length of the CDR3 is 11 residues. The V end lost 10 bases, the J end lost 8 bases, and 14 bases lay between the germline ends. As DNA, the CDR3 is TGTGCCACCCTTGGGCGGACAGGCTACACCTTC. This encodes CATLGRTGYTF.

The V gene is TRBV7-9, the J gene TRBJ2-5; 9 bases are shared with TRBD2. Germline CDR1 reads SEHNR; CDR2 reads FQNEAQ (reference sequence). V lost 3 bases, J lost 1 base, and 6 bases stayed unmatched. The CDR3 sequence is 16 residues long. The CDR3 sequence is CASSLGGGESQETQYF. The CDR3 DNA is TGTGCCAGCAGCTTGGGCGGGGGGGAAAGCCAAGAGACCCAGTACTTC.

The chain joins TRBV5-1 to TRBJ2-1, with 8 bases identical to TRBD1. The ends lost 4 bases at V and 9 bases at J; junction bases unmatched: 12. This CDR3 is built from 15 residues. CDR1 and CDR2 from the germline V gene are SGHRS and YFSETQ. This chain's CDR3 is CASSIGQGIPGEQFF. The CDR3 nucleotides read TGCGCCAGCAGCATTGGACAGGGAATCCCTGGTGAGCAGTTCTTC.

The chain joins TRBV7-7 to TRBJ2-5, with a tentative D call TRBD1 (6 bases). The CDR3 spans 13 residues. V was shortened by 5 bases and J by 4 bases, with 11 bases between the two germline ends. CDR1 and CDR2 (germline): SSHAT, FNYEAQ (reference sequence). This chain's CDR3 is CASSIWGPETQYF. CDR3 sequence (DNA): TGTGCCAGCAGCATCTGGGGGCCAGAGACCCAGTACTTC.

V and J are TRBV5-1 and TRBJ2-5; possibly TRBD1 for D (6 bases). V was pared by 2 bases and J by 4 bases, with 12 bases between. Germline assignment: CDR1 SGHRS and CDR2 YFSETQ. The CDR3 runs 14 residues. CDR3 sequence (DNA): TGCGCCAGCAGCTTAACAGGCAGGGGAGAGACCCAGTACTTC. This gives the protein CASSLTGRGETQYF.

This sequence joins TRBV29-1 and TRBJ2-6; 9 nucleotides match TRBD1. The V and J ends lost 8 bases and 2 bases, in that order; junction bases with no gene match: 13. The CDR3 runs to 17 residues. CDR1 and CDR2 from the germline V gene are SQVTM and ANQGSEA. CDR3 sequence reads: CSTWSGTGRAGANVLTF. The CDR3 DNA sequence: TGCAGCACCTGGAGCGGGACAGGGAGAGCTGGGGCCAACGTCCTGACTTTC.

The DNA for the CDR3 is TGCGCCAGCAGCGTCTTCCTGGATACGCAGTATTTT. This gives the protein CASSVFLDTQYF. The chain carries TRBV10-1 and TRBJ2-3, with D unresolved. This CDR3 spans 12 amino acids. Germline assignment: CDR1 WNHNN and CDR2 SYGVQD (reference sequence). The germline V and J ends were trimmed by 6 bases and 6 bases, with 10 bases remaining between them.

The J gene is TRBJ1-1, the V gene TRBV5-1; D not certain. Germline values: CDR1 SGHRS, CDR2 YFSETQ. The CDR3 is 14 amino acids. With 2 bases removed from V and 1 base from J, the gap between germline ends came to 9 bases. CDR3 sequence reads: CASSFPRGNTEAFF. CDR3 DNA: TGCGCCAGCAGCTTCCCACGGGGGAACACTGAAGCTTTCTTT.

This chain joins TRBV6-6 and TRBJ2-7; TRBD2 agrees at 10 bases. This CDR3 is built from 16 residues. Germline V CDR1 and CDR2: MNHNY, SVGAGI (reference sequence). Losses at the gene ends were 4 bases for V and 4 bases for J; bases not matched to a gene: 10. Here the CDR3 DNA reads TGTGCCAGCAGTTTCGAAGCGGGGGGGACGGGATACGAGCAGTACTTC. It is translated as CASSFEAGGTGYEQYF.

The chain recombines TRBV2 with TRBJ2-7; 7 bases align to TRBD1. Germline CDR1 and CDR2: SNHLY and FYNNEI. V gave up 5 bases and J gave up 6 bases; unmatched junction bases: 1. This CDR3 spans 11 amino acids. DNA of the CDR3: TGTGCCAGCAGTCCAGGGGGCGAGCAGTACTTC. It yields the protein CASSPGGEQYF.

This chain links TRBV5-1 with TRBJ2-7, with D possibly being TRBD2 (5 bases). Per the germline V gene, CDR1 is SGHRS and CDR2 is YFSETQ. V lost 0 bases, J lost 0 bases, and 10 bases lay in between. This CDR3 has 15 amino acids. The CDR3 region has the DNA TGCGCCAGCAGCTTGGAAGGGAGAACCTCCTACGAGCAGTACTTC. Translation: CASSLEGRTSYEQYF. Filled out from reference TRBV5-1 and TRBJ2-7, the complete variable domain reads KAGVTQTPRYLIKTRGQQVTLSCSPISGHRSVSWYQQTPGQGLQFLFEYFSETQRNKGNFPGRFSGRQFSNSRSEMNVSTLELGDSALYLCASSLEGRTSYEQYFGPGTRLTVT.

V usage is TRBV7-9 and J usage is TRBJ2-1; D may be TRBD2 (5 bases). The germline V gene has CDR1 SEHNR and CDR2 FQNEAQ (reference sequence). CDR3 length: 11 amino acids. Trimming left V 8 bases short and J 8 bases short, with 10 bases between. In nucleotides, the CDR3 is TGTGCCAGCGGGGTGCGGGATGAGCAGTTCTTC. Amino acids: CASGVRDEQFF.

The chain couples TRBV10-3 to TRBJ1-2, with 8 bases that match TRBD1. J was trimmed by 8 bases and V by 2 bases; bases with no gene match: 19. This CDR3 has 18 amino acids. CDR1 ENHRY and CDR2 SYGVKD come from the germline V gene. Here the CDR3 reads CAISEPGQGRPSDGGYTF. The DNA for the CDR3 is TGTGCCATCAGTGAGCCCGGACAGGGACGACCCTCCGATGGAGGCTACACCTTC.

The V gene is TRBV2, the J gene TRBJ1-5; D perhaps matches TRBD1 (5 bases). With 4 bases removed from V and 2 bases from J, the gap between germline ends came to 9 bases. Germline lookup yields CDR1 SNHLY and CDR2 FYNNEI. The CDR3 is 14 residues long. CDR3 DNA: TGTGCCAGCAGTGGGGACGCTGGCAATCAGCCCCAGCATTTT. The encoded protein is CASSGDAGNQPQHF.

This clone has a single count. J is TRBJ2-1 and V is TRBV6-1, with 9 bases aligning to TRBD1. V dropped 4 bases and J dropped 10; count of bases not matched to a gene: 8. The V gene's germline CDR1 is MNHNS and CDR2 SASEGT. The CDR3 runs to 14 residues. The CDR3 region has the DNA TGTGCCAGCAGTGTGACAGGGGGTGGCAGGGAGCAGTTCTTC. Encoded protein: CASSVTGGGREQFF.

The rearrangement joins TRBV19 to TRBJ1-2; 8 nucleotides agree with TRBD1. The V segment lost 6 bases and the J segment 0 bases; nucleotides outside the gene matches: 9. CDR1 and CDR2 from the germline V gene are LNHDA and SQIVND (reference sequence). This CDR3 contains 16 residues. CDR3 DNA: TGTGCCAGTAGGGGCGGGACAGGCGCAACTAACTATGGCTACACCTTC. As protein: CASRGGTGATNYGYTF.

The chain couples TRBV5-4 to TRBJ2-5; TRBD2 agrees at 9 bases. The end of the DNA fits TRBJ2-7 better, so the J call may be wrong. The CDR3 is 17 amino acids. Germline V gene lookup returns CDR1 SGHNT and CDR2 YYREEE (reference sequence). CDR3: CASSLDGRGGVSYEQYF. The CDR3, as DNA: TGTGCCAGCAGCTTGGACGGGCGCGGGGGGGTATCCTACGAGCAGTACTTC.

The chain has TRBV5-1 and TRBJ2-6; no clear D gene. The length of the CDR3 is 13 residues. Germline V CDR1 and CDR2: SGHRS, YFSETQ. The V end lost 10 bases, the J end lost 5 bases, and 13 bases lay between the germline ends. The CDR3 is CAGSQSRANVLTF. In DNA, the CDR3 is TGCGCCGGTTCACAAAGTCGGGCCAACGTCCTGACTTTC.

The CDR3 DNA reads as TGTGCCAGCAACTTACAGGGTTCCACTGAAGCTTTCTTT. The encoded protein is CASNLQGSTEAFF. The chain combines TRBV6-5 with TRBJ1-1, with a weak D call TRBD1 (6 bases). Trimming shortened V by 7 bases and J by 4 bases, and 13 bases separated the two germline ends. CDR1 is MNHEY, CDR2 SVGAGI, per germline. This CDR3 spans 13 amino acids.

This clone was recorded once. V usage is TRBV5-4 and J usage is TRBJ2-5; D may be TRBD1 or TRBD2 (6 bases each). Germline assignment: CDR1 SGHNT and CDR2 YYREEE (reference sequence). Trimming took off 5 bases at V and 5 bases at J, with 22 bases between the two ends. The CDR3 contains 16 residues. DNA for the CDR3: TGTGCCAGCAGTACGGACTCCCCGGGGGCGGGGGAGACCCAGTACTTC. Residues: CASSTDSPGAGETQYF.

The gene calls are TRBV6-1 and TRBJ2-3, with TRBD1 identical over 9 bases. Germline V gene sequence: CDR1 MNHNS, CDR2 SASEGT. The CDR3 totals 15 residues. J gave up 1 base and V 6 bases, and 5 bases lay outside the gene matches. CDR3 nucleotide sequence: TGTGCCAGCAGAACCCGGGACAGGGGCACAGATACGCAGTATTTT. Its protein product is CASRTRDRGTDTQYF.